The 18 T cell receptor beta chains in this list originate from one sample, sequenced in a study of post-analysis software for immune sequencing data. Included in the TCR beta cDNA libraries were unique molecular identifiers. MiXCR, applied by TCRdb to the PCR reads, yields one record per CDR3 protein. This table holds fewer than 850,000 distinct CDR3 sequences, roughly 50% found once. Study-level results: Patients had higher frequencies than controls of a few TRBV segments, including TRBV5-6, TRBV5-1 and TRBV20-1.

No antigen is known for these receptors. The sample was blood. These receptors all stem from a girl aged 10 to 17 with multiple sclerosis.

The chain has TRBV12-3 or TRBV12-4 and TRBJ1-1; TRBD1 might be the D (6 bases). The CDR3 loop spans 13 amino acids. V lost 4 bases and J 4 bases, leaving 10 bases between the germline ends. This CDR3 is CASSSRGGTEAFF. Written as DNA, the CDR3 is TGTGCCAGCAGTTCGAGGGGGGGCACTGAAGCTTTCTTT.

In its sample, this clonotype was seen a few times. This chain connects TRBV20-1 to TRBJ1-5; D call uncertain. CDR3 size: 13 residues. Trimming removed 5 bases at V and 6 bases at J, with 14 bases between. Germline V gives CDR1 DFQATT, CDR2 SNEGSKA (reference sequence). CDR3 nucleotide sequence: TGCAGTGCTGGGGAAGACGGCCCTCAGCCCCAGCATTTT. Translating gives CSAGEDGPQPQHF.

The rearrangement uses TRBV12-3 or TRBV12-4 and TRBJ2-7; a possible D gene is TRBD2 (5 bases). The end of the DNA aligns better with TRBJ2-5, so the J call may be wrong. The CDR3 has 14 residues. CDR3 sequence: CASSFGNRQETQYF. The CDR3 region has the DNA TGTGCCAGCAGTTTCGGGAACAGACAAGAGACCCAGTACTTC.

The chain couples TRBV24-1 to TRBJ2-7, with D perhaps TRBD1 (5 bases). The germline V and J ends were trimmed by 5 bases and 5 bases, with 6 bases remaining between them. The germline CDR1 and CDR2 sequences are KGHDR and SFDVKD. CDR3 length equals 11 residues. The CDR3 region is CATSVGDEQYF. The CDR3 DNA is TGTGCCACCAGTGTAGGGGACGAGCAGTACTTC.

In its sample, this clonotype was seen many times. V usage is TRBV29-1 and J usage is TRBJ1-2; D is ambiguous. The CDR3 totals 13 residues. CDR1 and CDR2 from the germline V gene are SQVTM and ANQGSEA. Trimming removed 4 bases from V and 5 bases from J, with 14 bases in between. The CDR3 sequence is CSVASGVNYGYTF. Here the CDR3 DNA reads TGCAGCGTTGCGTCTGGGGTGAATTATGGCTACACCTTC.

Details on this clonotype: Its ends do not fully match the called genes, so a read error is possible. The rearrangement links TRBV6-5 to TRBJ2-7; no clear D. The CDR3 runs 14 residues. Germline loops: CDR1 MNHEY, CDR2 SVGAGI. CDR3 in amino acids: CTSSHVAGSYEQYF. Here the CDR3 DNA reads TGTACCAGCAGTCACGTGGCAGGATCCTACGAGCAGTACTTC.

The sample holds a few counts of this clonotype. The CDR3 loop reads CSASRRNQPQHF. In DNA form, the CDR3 reads TGCAGTGCTAGCAGGCGTAATCAGCCCCAGCATTTT. The V gene is TRBV20-1, the J gene TRBJ1-5; unclear D gene. Trimming cost V 3 bases and J 4 bases, with 7 bases left between them. This CDR3 is built from 12 residues. CDR1 DFQATT and CDR2 SNEGSKA come from the germline V gene (reference sequence).

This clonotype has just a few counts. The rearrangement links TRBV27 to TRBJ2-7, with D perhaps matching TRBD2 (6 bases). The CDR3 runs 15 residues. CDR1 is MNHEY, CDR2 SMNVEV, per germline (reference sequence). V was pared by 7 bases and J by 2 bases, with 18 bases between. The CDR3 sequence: CASTQRRGPAYEQYF. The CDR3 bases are TGTGCCAGCACCCAGAGGCGGGGTCCCGCCTACGAGCAGTACTTC.

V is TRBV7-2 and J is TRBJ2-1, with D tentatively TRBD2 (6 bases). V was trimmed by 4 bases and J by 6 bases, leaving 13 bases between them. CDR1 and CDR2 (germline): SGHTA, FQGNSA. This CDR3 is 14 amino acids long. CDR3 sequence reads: CASSSGTAVNEQFF. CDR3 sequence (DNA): TGTGCCAGCAGCTCCGGGACTGCCGTCAATGAGCAGTTCTTC. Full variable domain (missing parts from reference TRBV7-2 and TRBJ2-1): GAGVSQSPSNKVTEKGKDVELRCDPISGHTALYWYRQSLGQGLEFLIYFQGNSAPDKSGLPSDRFSAERTGGSVSTLTIQRTQQEDSAVYLCASSSGTAVNEQFFGPGTRLTVL.

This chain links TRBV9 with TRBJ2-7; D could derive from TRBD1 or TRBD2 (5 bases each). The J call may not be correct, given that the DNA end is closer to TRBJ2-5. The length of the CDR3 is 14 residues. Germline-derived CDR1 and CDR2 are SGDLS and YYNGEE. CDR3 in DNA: TGTGCCAGCAGCGCCGGGACCGCAAGAGAGACCCAGTACTTC. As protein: CASSAGTARETQYF.

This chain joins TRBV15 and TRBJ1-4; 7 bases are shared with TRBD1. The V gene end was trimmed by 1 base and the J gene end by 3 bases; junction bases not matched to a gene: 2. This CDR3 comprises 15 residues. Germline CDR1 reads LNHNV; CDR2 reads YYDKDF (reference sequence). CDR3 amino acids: CATSRGDRSNEKLFF. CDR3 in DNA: TGTGCCACCAGCAGAGGGGACAGATCTAATGAAAAACTGTTTTTT.

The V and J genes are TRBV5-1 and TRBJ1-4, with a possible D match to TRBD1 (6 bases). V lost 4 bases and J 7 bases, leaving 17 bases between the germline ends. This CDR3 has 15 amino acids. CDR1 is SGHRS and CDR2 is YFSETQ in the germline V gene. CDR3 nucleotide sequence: TGCGCCAGCAGCCCGAACGGTCAGGGGCCTGAAAAACTGTTTTTT. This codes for CASSPNGQGPEKLFF.

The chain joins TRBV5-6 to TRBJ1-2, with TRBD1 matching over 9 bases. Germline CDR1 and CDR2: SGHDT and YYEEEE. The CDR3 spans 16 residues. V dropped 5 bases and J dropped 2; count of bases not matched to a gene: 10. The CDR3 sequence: CASSPGYRGLNYGYTF. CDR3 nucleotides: TGTGCCAGCAGTCCGGGTTACAGGGGGCTGAACTATGGCTACACCTTC.

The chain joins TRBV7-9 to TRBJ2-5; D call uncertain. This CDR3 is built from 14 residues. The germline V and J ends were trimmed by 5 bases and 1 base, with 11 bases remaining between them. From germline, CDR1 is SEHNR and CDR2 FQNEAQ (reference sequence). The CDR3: CASSPGHSQETQYF. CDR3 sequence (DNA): TGTGCCAGCAGCCCCGGGCACAGCCAAGAGACCCAGTACTTC.

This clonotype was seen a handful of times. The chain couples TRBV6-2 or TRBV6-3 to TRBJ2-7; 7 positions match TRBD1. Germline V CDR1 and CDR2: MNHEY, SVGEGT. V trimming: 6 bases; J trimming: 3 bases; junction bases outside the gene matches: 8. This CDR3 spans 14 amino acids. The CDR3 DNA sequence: TGTGCCAGCAGACGACAGGGCCAGGGCTACGAGCAGTACTTC. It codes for CASRRQGQGYEQYF.

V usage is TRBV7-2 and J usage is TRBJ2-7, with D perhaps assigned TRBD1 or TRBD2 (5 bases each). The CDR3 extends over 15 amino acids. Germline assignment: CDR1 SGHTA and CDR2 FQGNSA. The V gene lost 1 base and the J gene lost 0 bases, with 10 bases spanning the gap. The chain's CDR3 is CASSLVVGGSYEQYF. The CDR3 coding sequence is TGTGCCAGCAGCTTAGTGGTTGGGGGCTCCTACGAGCAGTACTTC. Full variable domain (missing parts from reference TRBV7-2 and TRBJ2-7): GAGVSQSPSNKVTEKGKDVELRCDPISGHTALYWYRQSLGQGLEFLIYFQGNSAPDKSGLPSDRFSAERTGGSVSTLTIQRTQQEDSAVYLCASSLVVGGSYEQYFGPGTRLTVT.

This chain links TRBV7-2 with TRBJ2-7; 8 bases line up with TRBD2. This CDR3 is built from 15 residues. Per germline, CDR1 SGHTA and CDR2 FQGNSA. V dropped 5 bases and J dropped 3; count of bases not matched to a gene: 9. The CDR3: CASSPKLAEHYEQYF. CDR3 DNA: TGTGCCAGCAGCCCGAAACTAGCGGAGCACTACGAGCAGTACTTC. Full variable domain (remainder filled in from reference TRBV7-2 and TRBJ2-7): GAGVSQSPSNKVTEKGKDVELRCDPISGHTALYWYRQSLGQGLEFLIYFQGNSAPDKSGLPSDRFSAERTGGSVSTLTIQRTQQEDSAVYLCASSPKLAEHYEQYFGPGTRLTVT.

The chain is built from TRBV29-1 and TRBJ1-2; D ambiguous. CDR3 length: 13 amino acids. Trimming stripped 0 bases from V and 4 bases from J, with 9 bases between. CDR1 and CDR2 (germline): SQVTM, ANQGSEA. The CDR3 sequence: CSVEDRRPYGYTF. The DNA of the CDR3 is TGCAGCGTTGAAGATCGGCGACCCTATGGCTACACCTTC.